This T cell receptor (beta chain) was sequenced during a study of blood T cell repertoires in COVID-19 (dated by TCRdb to 2019 to 2021). For context, the study as a whole: The collaborator samples originated in the United States, Italy and Spain and spanned the acute and convalescent phases of COVID-19. A freely available public database, intended as a resource for researchers studying the immune response to SARS-CoV-2, is where the repertoires were released. The sample metadata nearly always contained a de-identified subject ID, COVID-19 status, age in years and sex. The samples were drawn from the first 160 participants of the ongoing ImmuneRACE study and from over a thousand subjects provided by 6 global collaborators. The dataset comprised deeply sampled blood TCRbeta repertoires from subjects exposed to, actively infected with, or recovered from COVID-19. HLA class I and class II types, where available, came from metadata supplied by the sample provider rather than from assay-based typing. The material from the prospective study consisted of cDNA or gDNA derived from T cells, B-cell-depleted T cells, or PBMCs. Results the study describes overall, beyond this receptor: The quantity of clinical and demographic metadata differed by source and by participant and was supplied without curation.

The immunoSEQ Assay, a bias-controlled multiplex PCR, was used to amplify TCRbeta CDR3 regions from genomic DNA. The original methods were these. Within the assay, amplification of reference gene primers was used to estimate how many nucleated cells each sample contained. To quantify the absolute abundance of each unique TCRbeta CDR3 rearrangement, sequence reads were collapsed and filtered. Productive Simpson clonality was computed per sample as the square root of Simpson's diversity index over productive rearrangements. The immuneACCESS repertoire file appears here via TCRdb, limited to in-frame rearrangements. These files lack a portion of the clones; in checked studies, under half of the deficit traces to unresolved V genes, and the cause of the others is not known. The V and J calls and clone size come from that table; D and trimming were worked out from the DNA. The sample has more than 85,000 clones on record, roughly 85% of them singletons. Around 15% of the sample goes to the ten largest clones.

With regard to this clone: Its recognized antigen is unknown. One junction end disagrees with the germline gene, perhaps due to a read error.

Whole blood was collected in K2EDTA tubes by collaborating institutions according to the institutions' own protocols. For TCRbeta analysis, collaborator samples were shipped as frozen whole blood, as isolated PBMCs, or as DNA extracted from either sample type. The germline V gene encodes CDR1 SGHDT and CDR2 YYEEEE. Spanning cysteine to phenylalanine, the CDR3 consists of 12 amino acids. Only CDR3 DNA is held: 36 bases, read in frame from base 1. The sequence is built from TRBV5-6 and TRBJ2-1, with the D gene not confidently named. This receptor was obtained from a woman older than 75 with active or convalescent COVID-19. The sequenced sample consisted of peripheral blood. This receptor has the CDR3 CASSLRYSEQFF. DNA sequence: TGTGCCAGCAGCTTGAGGTACAGTGAGCAGTTCTTC.